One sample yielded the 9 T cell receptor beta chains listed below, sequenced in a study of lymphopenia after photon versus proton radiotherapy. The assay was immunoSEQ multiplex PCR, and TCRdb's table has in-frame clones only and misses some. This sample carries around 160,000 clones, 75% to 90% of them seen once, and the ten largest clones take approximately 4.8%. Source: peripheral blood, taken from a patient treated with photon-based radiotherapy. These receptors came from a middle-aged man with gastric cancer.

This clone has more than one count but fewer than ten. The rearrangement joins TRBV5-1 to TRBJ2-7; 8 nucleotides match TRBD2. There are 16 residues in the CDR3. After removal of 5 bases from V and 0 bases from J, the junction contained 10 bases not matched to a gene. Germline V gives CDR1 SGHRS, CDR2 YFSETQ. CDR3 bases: TGCGCCAGCAGTCTTGGAAATAGCGGGGCCTCCTACGAGCAGTACTTC. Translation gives CASSLGNSGASYEQYF. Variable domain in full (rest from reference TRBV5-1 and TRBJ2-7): KAGVTQTPRYLIKTRGQQVTLSCSPISGHRSVSWYQQTPGQGLQFLFEYFSETQRNKGNFPGRFSGRQFSNSRSEMNVSTLELGDSALYLCASSLGNSGASYEQYFGPGTRLTVT.

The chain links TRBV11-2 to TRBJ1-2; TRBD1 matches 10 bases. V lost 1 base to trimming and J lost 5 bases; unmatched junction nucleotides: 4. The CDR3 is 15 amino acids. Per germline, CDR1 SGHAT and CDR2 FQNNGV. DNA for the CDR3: TGTGCCAGCAGCTTAGTTGAGGACAGGGGGTATGGCTACACCTTC. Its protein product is CASSLVEDRGYGYTF.

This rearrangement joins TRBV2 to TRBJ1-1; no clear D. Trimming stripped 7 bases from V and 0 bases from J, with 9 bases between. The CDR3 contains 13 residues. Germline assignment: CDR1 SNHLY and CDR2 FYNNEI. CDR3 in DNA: TGTGCCAGCACTCAAGGTATGAACACTGAAGCTTTCTTT. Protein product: CASTQGMNTEAFF.

CDR3 in DNA: TGTGCCTGCCGCGGTAGGGGGCGTGACACTGAAGCTTTCTTT. This sequence encodes CACRGRGRDTEAFF. This chain joins TRBV30 and TRBJ1-1; 7 positions match TRBD1. V shed 6 bases, J shed 3 bases, and the junction held 10 bases outside the gene matches. Germline-derived CDR1 and CDR2 are GTSNPN and SVGIG (reference sequence). The CDR3 contains 14 residues.

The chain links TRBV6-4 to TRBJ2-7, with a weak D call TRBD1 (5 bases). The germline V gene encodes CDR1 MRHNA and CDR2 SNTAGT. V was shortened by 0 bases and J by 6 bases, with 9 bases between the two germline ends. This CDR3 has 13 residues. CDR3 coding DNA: TGTGCCAGCAGTGACTCGACAGTCGGCGAGCAGTACTTC. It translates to CASSDSTVGEQYF.

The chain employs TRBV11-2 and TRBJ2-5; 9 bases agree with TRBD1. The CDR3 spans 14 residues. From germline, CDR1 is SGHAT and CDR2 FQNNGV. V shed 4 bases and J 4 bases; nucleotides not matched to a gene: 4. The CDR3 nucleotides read TGTGCCAGCAGCTCTCGACAGGGGGGAGAGACCCAGTACTTC. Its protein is CASSSRQGGETQYF.

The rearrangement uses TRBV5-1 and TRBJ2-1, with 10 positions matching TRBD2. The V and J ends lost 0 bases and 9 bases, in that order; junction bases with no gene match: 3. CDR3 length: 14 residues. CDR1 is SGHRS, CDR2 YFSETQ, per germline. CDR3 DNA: TGCGCCAGCAGCTTGGAGCGGGAGGGCGGTGAGCAGTTCTTC. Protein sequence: CASSLEREGGEQFF.

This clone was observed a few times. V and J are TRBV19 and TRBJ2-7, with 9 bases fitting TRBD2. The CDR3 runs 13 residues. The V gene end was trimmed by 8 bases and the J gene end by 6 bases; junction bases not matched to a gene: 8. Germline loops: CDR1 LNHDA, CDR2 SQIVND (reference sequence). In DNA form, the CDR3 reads TGTGCCAGTGGGCTAGCGGGACGACGCGAGCAGTACTTC. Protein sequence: CASGLAGRREQYF. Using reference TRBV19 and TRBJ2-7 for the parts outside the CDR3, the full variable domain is DGGITQSPKYLFRKEGQNVTLSCEQNLNHDAMYWYRQDPGQGLRLIYYSQIVNDFQKGDIAEGYSVSREKKESFPLTVTSAQKNPTAFYLCASGLAGRREQYFGPGTRLTVT.

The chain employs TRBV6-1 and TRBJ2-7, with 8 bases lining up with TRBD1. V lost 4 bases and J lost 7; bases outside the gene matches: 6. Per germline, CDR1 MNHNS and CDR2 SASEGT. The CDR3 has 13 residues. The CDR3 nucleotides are TGTGCCAGCAGTGCGGACAGGGATCGGGAGCAGTACTTC. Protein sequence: CASSADRDREQYF.